The clone carrying this TCR beta chain has a handful of counts. Time point denoted: healthy volunteer bleed at 2 weeks. The authors' total RNA extraction used unfractionated whole blood. The sample originates from a study of human T cells and chemical hapten exposure. Unique molecular identifiers were attached to individual cDNA molecules during library preparation. From the RACE reads, TCRdb called clonotypes with MiXCR, one entry per CDR3 protein. The top ten clones hold about 1.8% of a sample with 130,000 or so distinct CDR3 sequences, more than 7.5% of them seen once. The TCR comes from a male donor in good health. Some clones in this sample may be carry-over from other donors' samples. The sequencing sample was made of whole blood.

CDR3 amino acids: CASSLETATTNEKLFF. In nucleotides, the CDR3 is TGTGCCAGCAGCTTAGAAACAGCCACAACTAATGAAAAACTGTTTTTT. The chain is built from TRBV7-9 and TRBJ1-4; D unresolved. The V gene lost 1 base and the J gene lost 0 bases, with 9 bases spanning the gap. This CDR3 spans 16 amino acids. The germline V gene encodes CDR1 SEHNR and CDR2 FQNEAQ (reference sequence).